This T cell receptor beta chain was recovered during a study of blood T cell repertoires in COVID-19. Enrollment of patients from Seattle took place during active infection, with longitudinal follow-up. Original processing notes: Reference gene primer amplification yielded estimated nucleated cell counts. Only in-frame clones appear in the TCRdb table, and some are missing; sequencing was by immunoSEQ multiplex PCR. V and J calls and clone size follow that table, whereas D and trimming were derived from the DNA. The sample shows some 110,000 clones, 76% of them seen only once. The CDR3 has 19 amino acids. V lost 0 bases to trimming and J lost 7 bases; unmatched junction nucleotides: 16.

This TCR came from an elderly man with COVID-19, enrolled during active disease. The rearrangement uses TRBV23-1 and TRBJ2-1, with TRBD1 identical over 9 bases. TRBV23-1 is sorted into the ORF group, with uncertain function. The sample comprised peripheral blood. The CDR3 reads CASSQSFNSRDRVINEQFF. CDR3 DNA: TGCGCCAGCAGTCAATCATTTAATAGCCGGGACAGGGTCATAAATGAGCAGTTCTTC.